The 29 T cell receptor beta chains listed next were all sequenced from one sample in a study of long-term antiretroviral therapy in people with HIV. The libraries were made with immunoSEQ v3.0 at survey level. Data came from immunoSEQ multiplex PCR; TCRdb stores just in-frame clones and leaves some out. The table lists more than 25,000 clones, 95% to 98% of them singletons. Sequencing used unsorted PBMCs, obtained 7.6 years after starting antiretroviral therapy. All receptors come from a man aged 25 to 40 with HIV.

The rearrangement uses TRBV5-1 and TRBJ1-1; TRBD1 is a possible D gene (5 bases). This CDR3 has 13 amino acids. The germline V gene has CDR1 SGHRS and CDR2 YFSETQ. The germline V and J ends were trimmed by 0 bases and 8 bases, with 11 bases remaining between them. Here the CDR3 reads CASSLGQRDEAFF. CDR3 coding DNA: TGCGCCAGCAGCTTGGGACAGCGAGACGAAGCTTTCTTT.

CDR3 sequence reads: CASSYGRNTGELFF. In DNA, the CDR3 is TGTGCCAGCAGTTACGGGAGGAACACCGGGGAGCTGTTTTTT. V and J are TRBV27 and TRBJ2-2, with a tentative D call TRBD2 (6 bases). The V gene lost 4 bases and the J gene lost 1 base, with 7 bases spanning the gap. This CDR3 spans 14 amino acids. Germline V gives CDR1 MNHEY, CDR2 SMNVEV (reference sequence).

The chain couples TRBV7-9 to TRBJ1-1, with D hard to call. Trimming took off 2 bases at V and 9 bases at J, with 7 bases between the two ends. Germline V gives CDR1 SEHNR, CDR2 FQNEAQ (reference sequence). The CDR3 has 11 residues. DNA for the CDR3: TGTGCCAGCAGCTTAAATCCTAAAGCTTTCTTT. Encoded protein: CASSLNPKAFF.

The chain couples TRBV2 to TRBJ2-3, with D unclear. The germline V and J ends were trimmed by 4 bases and 2 bases, with 13 bases remaining between them. Germline assignment: CDR1 SNHLY and CDR2 FYNNEI. CDR3 length equals 15 residues. This chain's CDR3 is CASSVGRPTTDTQYF. CDR3 in DNA: TGTGCCAGCAGTGTGGGCAGACCTACCACAGATACGCAGTATTTT.

The V call is TRBV10-3, the J call TRBJ2-2; maybe TRBD1 (6 bases). Trimming took 5 bases from V and 1 from J, leaving 20 bases between them. Germline loops: CDR1 ENHRY, CDR2 SYGVKD. The length of the CDR3 is 18 residues. CDR3 in DNA: TGTGCCATCAGTCCCATAACAGGGAGATCTGGGAACACCGGGGAGCTGTTTTTT. Its protein product is CAISPITGRSGNTGELFF.

This rearrangement joins TRBV7-9 to TRBJ2-7; D call uncertain. V was pared by 0 bases and J by 4 bases, with 7 bases between. Germline CDR1 is SEHNR and CDR2 is FQNEAQ (reference sequence). The CDR3 extends over 13 amino acids. The CDR3 bases are TGTGCCAGCAGCTTAGCGCAGGAATACGAGCAGTACTTC. Encoded protein: CASSLAQEYEQYF.

This chain's CDR3 is CASGPRGNIQYF. CDR3 DNA sequence: TGTGCCAGCGGCCCACGGGGGAACATTCAGTACTTC. This chain uses TRBV27 with TRBJ2-4; weak D call: TRBD2 (6 bases). The CDR3 sequence is 12 residues long. Germline V gene data show CDR1 as MNHEY and CDR2 as SMNVEV (reference sequence). The V and J ends lost 8 bases and 7 bases respectively, with 12 bases between them.

The chain is built from TRBV7-2 and TRBJ2-7; the D gene could be TRBD1 or TRBD2 (6 bases each). The CDR3 is 16 amino acids. V was clipped by 1 base and J by 3 bases, with 16 bases between them. Germline V lookup: CDR1 SGHTA, CDR2 FQGNSA. The CDR3 DNA sequence: TGTGCCAGCAGCTTAGGGGGGGCGGGAAGCGACTACGAGCAGTACTTC. It translates to CASSLGGAGSDYEQYF.

The chain carries TRBV5-1 and TRBJ2-7; D assignment may be TRBD1 or TRBD2 (5 bases each). V lost 0 bases, J lost 3 bases, and 13 bases lay in between. The CDR3 has 15 residues. The germline V gene has CDR1 SGHRS and CDR2 YFSETQ. This CDR3 reads CASSLVGGQGYEQYF. DNA for the CDR3: TGCGCCAGCAGCTTGGTAGGAGGCCAGGGCTACGAGCAGTACTTC.

The V and J genes are TRBV11-2 and TRBJ1-4; D is perhaps TRBD1 (5 bases). There are 14 residues in the CDR3. Trimming cost V 3 bases and J 10 bases, with 15 bases left between them. Germline V gene data show CDR1 as SGHAT and CDR2 as FQNNGV. CDR3 protein: CASSFGTETGKLFF. The CDR3 DNA reads TGTGCCAGCAGCTTTGGGACGGAGACGGGAAAACTGTTTTTT. The entire variable domain, with the rest obtained from reference TRBV11-2 and TRBJ1-4, is as follows: EAGVAQSPRYKIIEKRQSVAFWCNPISGHATLYWYQQILGQGPKLLIQFQNNGVVDDSQLPKDRFSAERLKGVDSTLKIQPAKLEDSAVYLCASSFGTETGKLFFGSGTQLSVL.

The rearrangement joins TRBV6-5 to TRBJ1-4, with D possibly being TRBD1 (6 bases). Germline loops: CDR1 MNHEY, CDR2 SVGAGI. The CDR3 is 16 residues long. Trimming removed 0 bases at V and 1 base at J, with 9 bases between. The CDR3 region has the DNA TGTGCCAGCAGTTACTCGCGGACAGTAACTAATGAAAAACTGTTTTTT. Translating gives CASSYSRTVTNEKLFF.

This chain connects TRBV29-1 to TRBJ2-1; a weak D match, TRBD2 (5 bases). This CDR3 region has 12 residues. V was cut by 4 bases and J by 5 bases, with 9 bases left in between. Per germline, CDR1 SQVTM and CDR2 ANQGSEA. This CDR3 reads CSVAERNNEQFF. For the CDR3, the DNA is TGCAGCGTTGCGGAGCGGAACAATGAGCAGTTCTTC.

Only one count was recorded for this clone. The gene calls are TRBV15 and TRBJ2-5; 11 bases fit TRBD2. Trimming took 0 bases from V and 5 from J; bases not matched to a gene: 5. The germline gives CDR1 LNHNV, CDR2 YYDKDF (reference sequence). This CDR3 comprises 16 residues. The CDR3 nucleotides read TGTGCCACCAGCAGAGAGGCTAGCGGGAGGAGGGAGACCCAGTACTTC. As protein: CATSREASGRRETQYF.

This sequence joins TRBV19 and TRBJ2-4, with TRBD1 identical over 8 bases. The trim removed 4 bases at V and 4 bases at J, leaving 3 bases unmatched. This CDR3 spans 14 amino acids. CDR1 is LNHDA, CDR2 SQIVND, per germline (reference sequence). DNA for the CDR3: TGTGCCAGTAGTACGGGACAGGTAAAAAACATTCAGTACTTC. Residues: CASSTGQVKNIQYF.

The chain uses TRBV4-2 and TRBJ1-1, with D maybe TRBD1 (6 bases). The CDR3 is 15 amino acids. V was trimmed by 0 bases and J by 2 bases, leaving 10 bases between them. Germline CDR1 and CDR2: LGHNA and YNFKEQ. CDR3 residues: CASSQDRGLNTEAFF. As DNA, the CDR3 is TGTGCCAGCAGCCAAGACAGGGGACTTAACACTGAAGCTTTCTTT.

The rearrangement links TRBV7-9 to TRBJ2-1; 8 bases align to TRBD1. The trim removed 6 bases at V and 3 bases at J, leaving 10 bases unmatched. Germline CDR1 and CDR2: SEHNR and FQNEAQ (reference sequence). CDR3 length: 16 residues. The CDR3 DNA is TGTGCCAGCAGGTCCCCGGGACAGGACAACTACAATGAGCAGTTCTTC. Translating gives CASRSPGQDNYNEQFF.

The chain links TRBV2 to TRBJ2-7; 7 bases line up with TRBD1. Per the germline V gene, CDR1 is SNHLY and CDR2 is FYNNEI. The CDR3 has 19 residues. V shed 5 bases, J shed 0 bases, and the junction held 19 bases outside the gene matches. The CDR3 DNA sequence: TGTGCCAGCAGTCGCCCACTAAGGGGGCAGGGGACAAGCTCCTACGAGCAGTACTTC. Amino acids: CASSRPLRGQGTSSYEQYF.

J is TRBJ2-1 and V is TRBV6-5, with 9 bases matching TRBD1. The CDR3 length is 15 residues. Unmatched junction bases numbered 4, after V lost 2 bases and J lost 5 bases. CDR1 and CDR2 (germline): MNHEY, SVGAGI. CDR3 amino acids: CASSYGQGWHNEQFF. The DNA of the CDR3 is TGTGCCAGCAGTTACGGACAGGGGTGGCACAATGAGCAGTTCTTC.

The V gene is TRBV5-6, the J gene TRBJ2-7, with D unresolved. Between the trimmed V and J ends, which lost 2 bases and 0 bases, there was a span of 9 bases. Germline loops: CDR1 SGHDT, CDR2 YYEEEE. This CDR3 contains 14 residues. The chain's CDR3 is CASSFRASSYEQYF. The CDR3 nucleotides are TGTGCCAGCAGCTTCAGAGCGAGCTCCTACGAGCAGTACTTC.

The V gene is TRBV6-1, the J gene TRBJ2-7; no clear D. V shed 8 bases and J shed 4 bases, with 12 bases lying between them. The CDR3 is 12 residues long. Germline values: CDR1 MNHNS, CDR2 SASEGT. The CDR3 loop is CASLRVGYEQYF. The CDR3, as DNA: TGTGCCAGCCTCCGGGTTGGGTACGAGCAGTACTTC.

The chain employs TRBV12-5 and TRBJ2-2; D call uncertain. The CDR3 is made up of 11 amino acids. Between the trimmed V and J ends, which lost 2 bases and 6 bases, there was a span of 1 base. CDR1 LGHNT and CDR2 FRNRAP come from the germline V gene. CDR3 nucleotide sequence: TGTGCTAGTGGTTTGTCCGGGGAGCTGTTTTTT. It translates to CASGLSGELFF.

The chain employs TRBV2 and TRBJ2-7, with D tentatively TRBD2 (5 bases). CDR1 SNHLY and CDR2 FYNNEI come from the germline V gene. V lost 7 bases and J lost 5, with 15 bases in between. CDR3 length: 13 amino acids. CDR3 sequence reads: CASTEGAGDEQYF. CDR3 nucleotides: TGTGCCAGCACCGAGGGCGCCGGGGACGAGCAGTACTTC.

The genes are TRBV6-6 and TRBJ2-1; 8 bases are a match to TRBD1. Losses at the gene ends were 4 bases for V and 7 bases for J; bases not matched to a gene: 6. Germline CDR1 and CDR2: MNHNY and SVGAGI (reference sequence). The CDR3 sequence is 14 residues long. CDR3 amino acids: CASSFRTGSNEQFF. CDR3 in DNA: TGTGCCAGCAGTTTCCGGACAGGGAGTAATGAGCAGTTCTTC.

This clone was observed a single time. The gene calls are TRBV19 and TRBJ1-2, with D possibly TRBD1 on 5 matching bases. The germline V and J ends were trimmed by 11 bases and 0 bases, with 16 bases remaining between them. There are 14 residues in the CDR3. CDR1 LNHDA and CDR2 SQIVND come from the germline V gene (reference sequence). As DNA, the CDR3 is TGTGCCTCCGTCGATGGGGGAGCTAACTATGGCTACACCTTC. Translation gives CASVDGGANYGYTF.

This clone was observed once. The chain has TRBV6-1 and TRBJ2-7; 7 positions match TRBD2. J was trimmed by 0 bases and V by 4 bases; bases with no gene match: 6. This CDR3 region has 15 residues. The germline gives CDR1 MNHNS, CDR2 SASEGT. CDR3 loop: CASSAIGRGSYEQYF. The DNA for the CDR3 is TGTGCCAGCAGTGCAATTGGGAGGGGCTCCTACGAGCAGTACTTC.

The chain is built from TRBV27 and TRBJ2-7, with D tentatively TRBD2 (6 bases). This CDR3 is 12 amino acids long. The V and J ends lost 8 bases and 12 bases respectively, with 20 bases between them. The V gene's germline CDR1 is MNHEY and CDR2 SMNVEV (reference sequence). CDR3 residues: CASRSVGGLAYF. The DNA for the CDR3 is TGTGCCAGCCGGTCAGTGGGAGGTTTAGCGTACTTC.

The chain joins TRBV13 to TRBJ2-1, with D hard to call. The CDR3 has 13 amino acids. The V gene lost 1 base and the J gene lost 5 bases, with 6 bases spanning the gap. The germline gives CDR1 PRHDT, CDR2 FYEKMQ (reference sequence). The CDR3 here is CASSLESDNEQFF. As DNA, the CDR3 is TGTGCCAGCAGCTTAGAATCCGACAATGAGCAGTTCTTC.

V gene TRBV18 combines with J gene TRBJ2-7; 11 bases align to TRBD2. In germline, CDR1 is KGHSH, CDR2 LQKENI. This CDR3 has 15 amino acids. Trimming removed 2 bases from V and 7 bases from J; junction bases left unmatched: 7. The CDR3 coding sequence is TGTGCCAGCTCACCAACTAGCGGGAGTGTTGGTGAGCAGTACTTC. Residues: CASSPTSGSVGEQYF.

The rearrangement links TRBV10-3 to TRBJ2-7, with no clear D. Trimming stripped 2 bases from V and 5 bases from J, with 10 bases between. The CDR3 loop spans 13 amino acids. Germline-derived CDR1 and CDR2 are ENHRY and SYGVKD. This CDR3 is CAISELKIHEQYF. CDR3 DNA sequence: TGTGCCATCAGTGAGCTTAAAATCCACGAGCAGTACTTC.